Below are 13 T cell receptor beta chains sequenced from a single sample in a study of OX40 agonist ivuxolimab in advanced cancers. Libraries came from the immunoSEQ multiplex PCR assay. Sourced from immuneACCESS, this table was stored by TCRdb with only in-frame sequences that have V and J called. A share of the clones is absent; for the studies checked, an unresolved V gene accounts for under half, and the remainder has no known explanation. This sample is represented by tens of thousands of clones; 86% of them were singletons. The ten largest clones add up to 0.55% to 0.6% of the sample. The sequencing here drew on CD4+ or CD8+ T cells sorted from blood, taken in a trial of the OX40 agonist ivuxolimab. These receptors all stem from an adult with an advanced solid tumor such as melanoma, head and neck, liver or kidney cancer.

V and J are TRBV5-4 and TRBJ1-4, with TRBD1 matching over 9 bases. Looked up from germline, CDR1 is SGHNT and CDR2 is YYREEE (reference sequence). The CDR3 has 15 amino acids. After removal of 0 bases from V and 5 bases from J, the junction contained 2 bases not matched to a gene. This chain's CDR3 is CASSLAGTGNEKLFF. The CDR3 coding sequence is TGTGCCAGCAGCTTGGCCGGGACAGGGAATGAAAAACTGTTTTTT.

This clone was seen a handful of times. The chain uses TRBV14 and TRBJ1-3; D might be TRBD1 (6 bases). CDR1 SGHDN and CDR2 FVKESK come from the germline V gene. V gave up 6 bases and J gave up 0 bases, with 9 bases separating them. The CDR3 sequence is 14 residues long. The CDR3 DNA reads TGTGCCAGCAGGGACAGCTACTCTGGAAACACCATATATTTT. Its protein is CASRDSYSGNTIYF.

The gene calls are TRBV7-2 and TRBJ2-7; 11 bases line up with TRBD1. Trimming at V came to 5 bases and at J to 4 bases, leaving 13 bases not matched to a gene. CDR3 size: 17 residues. The germline V gene has CDR1 SGHTA and CDR2 FQGNSA. Here the CDR3 reads CASSGRTGGGSGYEQYF. The CDR3 DNA follows: TGTGCCAGCAGCGGACGGACAGGGGGCGGGAGTGGGTACGAGCAGTACTTC.

The gene calls are TRBV18 and TRBJ1-1, with 9 bases fitting TRBD1. CDR1 is KGHSH and CDR2 is LQKENI in the germline V gene. V was clipped by 3 bases and J by 3 bases; unmatched bases: 2. The CDR3 extends over 14 amino acids. CDR3 protein: CASSPGTGYTEAFF. DNA for the CDR3: TGTGCCAGCTCACCGGGGACAGGGTACACTGAAGCTTTCTTT.

CDR3 sequence (DNA): TGTGCCAGCAGCTTGGTATCTGGCGGGATGGGTGCGGGGGAGCAGTACTTC. Its protein product is CASSLVSGGMGAGEQYF. The genes are TRBV5-4 and TRBJ2-7; possible D gene TRBD2, 6 bases. This CDR3 region has 17 residues. V was shortened by 0 bases and J by 7 bases, with 23 bases between the two germline ends. Germline V gene sequence: CDR1 SGHNT, CDR2 YYREEE (reference sequence). Full variable domain (missing parts from reference TRBV5-4 and TRBJ2-7): ETGVTQSPTHLIKTRGQQVTLRCSSQSGHNTVSWYQQALGQGPQFIFQYYREEENGRGNFPPRFSGLQFPNYSSELNVNALELDDSALYLCASSLVSGGMGAGEQYFGPGTRLTVT.

The rearrangement links TRBV18 to TRBJ2-1, with D perhaps matching TRBD2 (6 bases). Germline CDR1 is KGHSH and CDR2 is LQKENI. The CDR3 runs 15 residues. V was clipped by 0 bases and J by 4 bases, with 10 bases between them. The CDR3: CASSPPGGYYNEQFF. CDR3 sequence (DNA): TGTGCCAGCTCACCACCGGGGGGTTATTACAATGAGCAGTTCTTC.

CDR3 region: CASSSAGGVYEQYF. The CDR3 DNA follows: TGTGCCAGCAGCTCGGCAGGGGGCGTCTACGAGCAGTACTTC. This chain connects TRBV7-9 to TRBJ2-7; 8 nucleotides line up with TRBD1. The length of the CDR3 is 14 residues. After removal of 4 bases from V and 3 bases from J, the junction contained 5 bases not matched to a gene. Germline V lookup: CDR1 SEHNR, CDR2 FQNEAQ (reference sequence).

The chain is built from TRBV19 and TRBJ2-2; 7 bases agree with TRBD2. CDR3 length: 14 residues. Germline-derived CDR1 and CDR2 are LNHDA and SQIVND (reference sequence). The ends lost 4 bases at V and 4 bases at J; junction bases unmatched: 3. CDR3 DNA: TGTGCCAGTAGTACTAGCGGTGGCACCGGGGAGCTGTTTTTT. Protein sequence: CASSTSGGTGELFF. Full variable domain (remainder filled in from reference TRBV19 and TRBJ2-2): DGGITQSPKYLFRKEGQNVTLSCEQNLNHDAMYWYRQDPGQGLRLIYYSQIVNDFQKGDIAEGYSVSREKKESFPLTVTSAQKNPTAFYLCASSTSGGTGELFFGEGSRLTVL.

The chain has TRBV30 and TRBJ1-2; D is ambiguous. Trimming cost V 3 bases and J 1 base, with 3 bases left between them. Germline lookup yields CDR1 GTSNPN and CDR2 SVGIG (reference sequence). This CDR3 region has 11 residues. CDR3 sequence reads: CAWSLNYGYTF. The CDR3 region has the DNA TGTGCCTGGAGCCTTAACTATGGCTACACCTTC.

This chain joins TRBV18 and TRBJ1-3; 10 nucleotides line up with TRBD1. This CDR3 is built from 17 residues. V lost 4 bases to trimming and J lost 0 bases; unmatched junction nucleotides: 6. Germline-derived CDR1 and CDR2 are KGHSH and LQKENI. This CDR3 is CASSLSDRGNSGNTIYF. As DNA, the CDR3 is TGTGCCAGCTCACTATCGGACAGGGGGAACTCTGGAAACACCATATATTTT.

This chain joins TRBV5-1 and TRBJ1-6, with TRBD1 identical over 9 bases. This CDR3 spans 16 amino acids. The germline V gene has CDR1 SGHRS and CDR2 YFSETQ. V lost 1 base to trimming and J lost 8 bases; unmatched junction nucleotides: 7. This CDR3 is CASSLNPGQGDSPLHF. CDR3 sequence (DNA): TGCGCCAGCAGCTTGAACCCGGGACAGGGCGATTCACCCCTCCACTTT.

As for this clone: At the DNA level, this CDR3 is encoded by other sequences in the same sample as well. V and J are TRBV9 and TRBJ1-1; no reliable D call. CDR1 is SGDLS, CDR2 YYNGEE, per germline. V gave up 2 bases and J gave up 0 bases, with 8 bases separating them. The CDR3 loop spans 14 amino acids. DNA of the CDR3: TGTGCCAGCAGCGTTTCAGGTTTGAACACTGAAGCTTTCTTT. This gives the protein CASSVSGLNTEAFF.

The V and J genes are TRBV4-3 and TRBJ2-1, with 9 bases aligning to TRBD2. Germline CDR1 reads LGHNA; CDR2 reads YSLEER. This CDR3 contains 20 residues. V trimming: 6 bases; J trimming: 4 bases; junction bases outside the gene matches: 22. The CDR3 bases are TGCGCCAGCAGAACTTGCCTAGCGGGAAAAATTGGTGAAATATACAATGAGCAGTTCTTC. Translated, it gives CASRTCLAGKIGEIYNEQFF.